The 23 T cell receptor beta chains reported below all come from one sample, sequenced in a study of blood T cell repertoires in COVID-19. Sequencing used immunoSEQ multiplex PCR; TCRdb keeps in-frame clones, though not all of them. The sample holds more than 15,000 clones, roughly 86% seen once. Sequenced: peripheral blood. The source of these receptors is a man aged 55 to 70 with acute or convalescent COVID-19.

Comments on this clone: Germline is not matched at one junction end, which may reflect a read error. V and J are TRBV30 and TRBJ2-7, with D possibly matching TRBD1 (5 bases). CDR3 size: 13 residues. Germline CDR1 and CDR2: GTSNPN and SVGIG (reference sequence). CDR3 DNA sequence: TGTGCCTGGACCCGTCCCCCGGACACTCGCCTAGGCTTC. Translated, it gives CAWTRPPDTRLGF.

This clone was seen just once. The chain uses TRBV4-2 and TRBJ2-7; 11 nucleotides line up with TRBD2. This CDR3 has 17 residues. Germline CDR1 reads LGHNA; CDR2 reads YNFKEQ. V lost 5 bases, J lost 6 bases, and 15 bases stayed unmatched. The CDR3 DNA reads TGTGCCAGCAGCAGTGAGGGGATAGCGGGGGGGCCGGTCGAGCAGTACTTC. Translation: CASSSEGIAGGPVEQYF.

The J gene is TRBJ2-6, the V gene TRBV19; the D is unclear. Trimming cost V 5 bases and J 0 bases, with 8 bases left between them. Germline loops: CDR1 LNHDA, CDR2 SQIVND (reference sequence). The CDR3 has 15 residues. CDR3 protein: CASSRLISGANVLTF. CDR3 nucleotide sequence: TGTGCCAGTAGTCGACTGATCTCTGGGGCCAACGTCCTGACTTTC.

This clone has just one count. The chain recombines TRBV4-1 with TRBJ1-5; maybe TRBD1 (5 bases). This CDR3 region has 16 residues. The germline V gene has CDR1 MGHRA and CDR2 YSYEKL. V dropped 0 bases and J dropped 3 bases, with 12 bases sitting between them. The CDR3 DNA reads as TGCGCCAGCAGCCAAGATCTCGACAGAACCAATCAGCCCCAGCATTTT. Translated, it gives CASSQDLDRTNQPQHF.

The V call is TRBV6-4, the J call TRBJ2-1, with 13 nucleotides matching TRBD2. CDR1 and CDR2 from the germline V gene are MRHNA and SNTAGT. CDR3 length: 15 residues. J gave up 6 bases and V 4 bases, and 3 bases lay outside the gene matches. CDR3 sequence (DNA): TGTGCCAGCAGTGCCCGGACTAGCGGGAGCAATGAGCAGTTCTTC. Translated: CASSARTSGSNEQFF.

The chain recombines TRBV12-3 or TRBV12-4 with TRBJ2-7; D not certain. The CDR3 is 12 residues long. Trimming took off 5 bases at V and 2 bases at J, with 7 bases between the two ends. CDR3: CASSRQTYEQYF. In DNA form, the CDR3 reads TGTGCCAGCAGTAGACAAACCTACGAGCAGTACTTC.

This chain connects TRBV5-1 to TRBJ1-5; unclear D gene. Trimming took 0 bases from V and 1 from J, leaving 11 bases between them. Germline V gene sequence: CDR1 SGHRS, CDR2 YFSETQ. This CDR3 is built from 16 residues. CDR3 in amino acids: CASSLVRRGSNQPQHF. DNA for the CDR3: TGCGCCAGCAGCTTGGTAAGGAGAGGAAGCAATCAGCCCCAGCATTTT.

The CDR3 DNA sequence: TGTGCCAGTAGTATAGTCGGCGTCAGGGGATCCGGCTACACCTTC. This sequence encodes CASSIVGVRGSGYTF. The V gene is TRBV19, the J gene TRBJ1-2; tentative D call: TRBD1 (6 bases). CDR3 length: 15 amino acids. Trimming cost V 1 base and J 8 bases, with 17 bases left between them. CDR1 and CDR2 (germline): LNHDA, SQIVND (reference sequence).

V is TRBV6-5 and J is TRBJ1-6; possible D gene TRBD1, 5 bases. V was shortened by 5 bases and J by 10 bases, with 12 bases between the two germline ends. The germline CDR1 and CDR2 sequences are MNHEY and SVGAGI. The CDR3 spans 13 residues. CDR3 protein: CASSSQGRSPLHF. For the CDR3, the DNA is TGTGCCAGCAGTAGTCAGGGAAGATCACCCCTCCACTTT.

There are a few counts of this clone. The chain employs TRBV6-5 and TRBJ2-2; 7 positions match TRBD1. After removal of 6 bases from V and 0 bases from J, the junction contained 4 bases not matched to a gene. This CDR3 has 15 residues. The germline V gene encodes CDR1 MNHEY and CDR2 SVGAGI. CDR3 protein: CASSHGQANTGELFF. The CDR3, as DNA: TGTGCCAGCAGCCATGGACAGGCGAACACCGGGGAGCTGTTTTTT.

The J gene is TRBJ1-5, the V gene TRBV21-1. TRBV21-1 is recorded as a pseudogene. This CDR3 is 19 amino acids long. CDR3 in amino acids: CASSKAPGGHHYSNQPQHF. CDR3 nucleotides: TGTGCCAGCAGCAAAGCTCCGGGGGGACACCATTATAGCAATCAGCCCCAGCATTTT.

The CDR3 is CASSAWTDGANVLTF. In nucleotides, the CDR3 is TGTGCCAGCAGCGCCTGGACAGATGGGGCCAACGTCCTGACTTTC. V is TRBV9 and J is TRBJ2-6, with TRBD1 as a possible D gene (6 bases). Deletions cut 3 bases from V and 3 bases from J, with 10 bases between. The germline CDR1 and CDR2 sequences are SGDLS and YYNGEE. This CDR3 is 15 amino acids long.

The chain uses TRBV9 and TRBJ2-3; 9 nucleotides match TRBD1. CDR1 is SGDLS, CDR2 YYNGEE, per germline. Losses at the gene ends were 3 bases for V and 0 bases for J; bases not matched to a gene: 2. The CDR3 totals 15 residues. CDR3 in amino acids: CASSAGQGSTDTQYF. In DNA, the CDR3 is TGTGCCAGCAGCGCGGGACAGGGTAGCACAGATACGCAGTATTTT.

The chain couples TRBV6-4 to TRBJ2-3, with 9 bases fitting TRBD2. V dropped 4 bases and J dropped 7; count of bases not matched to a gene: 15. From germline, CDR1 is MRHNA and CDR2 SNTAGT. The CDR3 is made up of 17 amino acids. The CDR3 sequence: CASSASRGSGGPNTQYF. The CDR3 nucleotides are TGTGCCAGCAGTGCGTCCCGGGGTAGCGGGGGACCTAATACGCAGTATTTT.

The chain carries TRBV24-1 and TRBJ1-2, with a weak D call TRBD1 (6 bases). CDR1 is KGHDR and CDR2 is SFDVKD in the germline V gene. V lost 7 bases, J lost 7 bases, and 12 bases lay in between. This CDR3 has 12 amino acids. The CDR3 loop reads CATRGDTPGYTF. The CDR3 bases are TGTGCCACCAGAGGGGACACTCCTGGCTACACCTTC.

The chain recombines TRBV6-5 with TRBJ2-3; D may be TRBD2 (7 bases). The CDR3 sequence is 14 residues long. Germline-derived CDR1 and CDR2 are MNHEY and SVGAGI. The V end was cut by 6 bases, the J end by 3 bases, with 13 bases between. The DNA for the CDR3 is TGTGCCAGCAGATTCGGGGGGCGAACAGATACGCAGTATTTT. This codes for CASRFGGRTDTQYF.

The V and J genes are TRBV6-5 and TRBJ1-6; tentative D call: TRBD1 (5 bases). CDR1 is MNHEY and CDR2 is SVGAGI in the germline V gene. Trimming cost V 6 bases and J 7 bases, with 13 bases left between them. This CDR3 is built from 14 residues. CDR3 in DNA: TGTGCCAGCAGCTTACAGGTTTGGAATTCACCCCTCCACTTT. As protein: CASSLQVWNSPLHF.

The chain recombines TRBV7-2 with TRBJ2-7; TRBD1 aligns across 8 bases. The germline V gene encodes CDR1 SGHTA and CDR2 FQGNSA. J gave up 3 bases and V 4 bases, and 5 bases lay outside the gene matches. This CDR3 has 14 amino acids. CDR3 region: CASSSRTGNYEQYF. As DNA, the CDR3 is TGTGCCAGCAGCTCCCGGACAGGGAACTACGAGCAGTACTTC.

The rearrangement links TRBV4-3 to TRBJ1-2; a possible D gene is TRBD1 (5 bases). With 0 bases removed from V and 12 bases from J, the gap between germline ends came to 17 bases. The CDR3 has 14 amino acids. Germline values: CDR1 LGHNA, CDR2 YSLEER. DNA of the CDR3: TGCGCCAGCAGCCAAGATTTAGATGGGGCAGATAACACCTTC. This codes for CASSQDLDGADNTF.

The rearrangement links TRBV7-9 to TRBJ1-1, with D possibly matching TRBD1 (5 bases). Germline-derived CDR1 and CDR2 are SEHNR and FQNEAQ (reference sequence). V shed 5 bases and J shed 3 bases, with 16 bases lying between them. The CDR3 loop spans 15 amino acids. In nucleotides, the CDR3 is TGTGCCAGCAGCCCCTCGTTGGGGCCGCACACTGAAGCTTTCTTT. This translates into CASSPSLGPHTEAFF. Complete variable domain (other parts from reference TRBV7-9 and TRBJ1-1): DTGVSQNPRHKITKRGQNVTFRCDPISEHNRLYWYRQTLGQGPEFLTYFQNEAQLEKSRLLSDRFSAERPKGSFSTLEIQRTEQGDSAMYLCASSPSLGPHTEAFFGQGTRLTVV.

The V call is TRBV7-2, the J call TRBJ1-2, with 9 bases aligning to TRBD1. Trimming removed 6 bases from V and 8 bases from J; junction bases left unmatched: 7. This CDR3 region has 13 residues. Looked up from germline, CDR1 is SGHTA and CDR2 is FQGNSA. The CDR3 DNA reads TGTGCCAGCAGTCCACAGGGGGCACGGGGCTACACCTTC. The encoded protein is CASSPQGARGYTF. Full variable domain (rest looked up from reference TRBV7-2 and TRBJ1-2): GAGVSQSPSNKVTEKGKDVELRCDPISGHTALYWYRQSLGQGLEFLIYFQGNSAPDKSGLPSDRFSAERTGGSVSTLTIQRTQQEDSAVYLCASSPQGARGYTFGSGTRLTVV.

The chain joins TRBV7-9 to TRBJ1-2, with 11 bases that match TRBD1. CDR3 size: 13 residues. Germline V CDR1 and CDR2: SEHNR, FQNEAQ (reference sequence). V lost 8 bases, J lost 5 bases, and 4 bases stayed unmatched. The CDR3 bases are TGTGCCAGCGAGGGGACAGGGGGATATGGCTACACCTTC. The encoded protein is CASEGTGGYGYTF.

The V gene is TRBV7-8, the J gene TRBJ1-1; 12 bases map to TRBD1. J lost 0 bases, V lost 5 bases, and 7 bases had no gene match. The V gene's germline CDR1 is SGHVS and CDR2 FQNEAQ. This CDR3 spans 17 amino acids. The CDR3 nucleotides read TGTGCCAGCAGCCCCGGGACAGGGGGCCGTCTGAACACTGAAGCTTTCTTT. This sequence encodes CASSPGTGGRLNTEAFF.